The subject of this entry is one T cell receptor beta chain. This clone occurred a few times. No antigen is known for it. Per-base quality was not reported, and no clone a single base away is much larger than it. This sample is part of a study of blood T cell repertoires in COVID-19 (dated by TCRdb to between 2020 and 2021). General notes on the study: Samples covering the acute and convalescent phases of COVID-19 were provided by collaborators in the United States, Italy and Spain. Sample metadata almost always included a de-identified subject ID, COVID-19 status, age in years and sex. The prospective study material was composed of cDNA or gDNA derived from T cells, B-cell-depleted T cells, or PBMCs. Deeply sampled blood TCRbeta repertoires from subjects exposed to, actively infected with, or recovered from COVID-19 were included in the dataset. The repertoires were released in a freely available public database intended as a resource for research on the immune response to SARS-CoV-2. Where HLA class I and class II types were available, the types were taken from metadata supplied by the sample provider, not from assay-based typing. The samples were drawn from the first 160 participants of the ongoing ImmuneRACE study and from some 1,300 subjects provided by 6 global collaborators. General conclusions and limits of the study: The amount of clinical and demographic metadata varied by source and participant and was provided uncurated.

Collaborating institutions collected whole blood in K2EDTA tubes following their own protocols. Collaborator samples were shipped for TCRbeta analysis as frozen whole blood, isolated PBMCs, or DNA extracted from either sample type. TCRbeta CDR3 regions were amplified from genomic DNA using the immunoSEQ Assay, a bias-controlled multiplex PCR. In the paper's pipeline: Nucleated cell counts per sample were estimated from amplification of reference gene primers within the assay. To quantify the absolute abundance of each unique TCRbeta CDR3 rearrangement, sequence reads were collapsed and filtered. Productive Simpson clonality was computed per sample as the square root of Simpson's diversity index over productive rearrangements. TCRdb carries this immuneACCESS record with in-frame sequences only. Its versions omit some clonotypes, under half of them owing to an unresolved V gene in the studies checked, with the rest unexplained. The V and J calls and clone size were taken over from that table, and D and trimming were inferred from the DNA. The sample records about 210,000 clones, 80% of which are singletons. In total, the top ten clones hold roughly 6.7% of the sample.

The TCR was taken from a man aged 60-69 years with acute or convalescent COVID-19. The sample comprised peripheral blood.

CDR3 protein: CASSLAEIDGYTF. The DNA reads as follows: TGTGCCAGCAGCTTAGCGGAGATTGATGGCTACACCTTC. This receptor chain uses TRBV7-8 and TRBJ1-2, with the identity of the D gene unclear. A distance of 8 bases separates the germline ends of V and J, which lose 0 bases and 6 bases respectively. The CDR1 and CDR2 encoded by the germline V gene are SGHVS and FQNEAQ. The CDR3 starts with the cysteine, ends with the phenylalanine, and has 13 residues. Only the CDR3 DNA is retained, 39 bases long and in frame from the first base.